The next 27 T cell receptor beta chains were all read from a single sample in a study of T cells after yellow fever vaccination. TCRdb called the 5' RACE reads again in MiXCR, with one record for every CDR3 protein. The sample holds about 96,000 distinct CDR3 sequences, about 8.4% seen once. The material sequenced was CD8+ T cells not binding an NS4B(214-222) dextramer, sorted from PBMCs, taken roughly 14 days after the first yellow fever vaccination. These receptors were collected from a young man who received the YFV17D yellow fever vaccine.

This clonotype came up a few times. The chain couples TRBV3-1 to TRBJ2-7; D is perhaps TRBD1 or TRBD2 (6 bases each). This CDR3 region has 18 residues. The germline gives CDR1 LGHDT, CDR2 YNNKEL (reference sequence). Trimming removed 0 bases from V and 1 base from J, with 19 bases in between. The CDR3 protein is CASSQERGDTPSSYEQYF. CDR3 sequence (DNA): TGTGCCAGCAGCCAAGAAAGGGGGGACACCCCGTCTTCCTACGAGCAGTACTTC.

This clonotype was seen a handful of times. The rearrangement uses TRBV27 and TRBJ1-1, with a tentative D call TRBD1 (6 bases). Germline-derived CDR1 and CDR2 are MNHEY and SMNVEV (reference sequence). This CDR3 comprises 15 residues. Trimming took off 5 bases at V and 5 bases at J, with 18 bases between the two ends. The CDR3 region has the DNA TGTGCCAGCAGTCAAATACAGGGCGGTTGGACTGAAGCTTTCTTT. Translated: CASSQIQGGWTEAFF.

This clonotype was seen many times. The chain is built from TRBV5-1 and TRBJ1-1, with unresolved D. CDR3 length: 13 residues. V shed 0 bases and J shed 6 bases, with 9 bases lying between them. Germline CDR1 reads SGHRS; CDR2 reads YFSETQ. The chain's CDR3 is CASSLGTVAEAFF. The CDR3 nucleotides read TGCGCCAGCAGCTTGGGGACGGTCGCTGAAGCTTTCTTT.

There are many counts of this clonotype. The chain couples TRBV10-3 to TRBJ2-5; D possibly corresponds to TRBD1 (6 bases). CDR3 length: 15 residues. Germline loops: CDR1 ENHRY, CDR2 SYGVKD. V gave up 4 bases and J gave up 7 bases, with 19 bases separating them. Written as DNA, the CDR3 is TGTGCCATCAGTGTTTGGGGGCCGCAGGGTCGGACCCAGTACTTC. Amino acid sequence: CAISVWGPQGRTQYF.

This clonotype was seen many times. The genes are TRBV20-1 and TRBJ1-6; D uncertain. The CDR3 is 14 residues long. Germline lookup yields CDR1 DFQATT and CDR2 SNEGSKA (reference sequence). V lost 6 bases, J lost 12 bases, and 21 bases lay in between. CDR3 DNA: TGCAGTGCGATGGACCTCGGGCCGTTGGGACCCCTCCACTTT. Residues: CSAMDLGPLGPLHF.

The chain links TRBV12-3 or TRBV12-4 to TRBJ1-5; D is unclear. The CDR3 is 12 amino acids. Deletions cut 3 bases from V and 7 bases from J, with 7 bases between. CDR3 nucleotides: TGTGCCAGCAGTTTGGTATGGCAGCCCCAGCATTTT. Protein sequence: CASSLVWQPQHF.

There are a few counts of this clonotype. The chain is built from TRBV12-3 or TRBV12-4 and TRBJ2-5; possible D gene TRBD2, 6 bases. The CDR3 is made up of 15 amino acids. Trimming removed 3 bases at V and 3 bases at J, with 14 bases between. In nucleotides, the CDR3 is TGTGCCAGCAGTTTTAGTAGTTGGGAGGAAGAGACCCAGTACTTC. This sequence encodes CASSFSSWEEETQYF.

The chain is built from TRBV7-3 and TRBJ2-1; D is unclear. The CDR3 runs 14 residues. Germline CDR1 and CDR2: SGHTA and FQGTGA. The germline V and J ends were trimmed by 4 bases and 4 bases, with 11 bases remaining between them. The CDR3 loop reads CASSSAGPYNEQFF. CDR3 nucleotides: TGTGCCAGCAGCTCCGCCGGGCCGTACAATGAGCAGTTCTTC.

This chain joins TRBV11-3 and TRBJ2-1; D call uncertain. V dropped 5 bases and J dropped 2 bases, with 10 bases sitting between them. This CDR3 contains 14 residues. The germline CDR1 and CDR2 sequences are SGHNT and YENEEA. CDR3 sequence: CASSHKSPYNEQFF. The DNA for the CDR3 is TGTGCCAGCAGCCACAAATCCCCCTACAATGAGCAGTTCTTC.

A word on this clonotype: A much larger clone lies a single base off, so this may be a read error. CDR3 region: CCATSWGSSYNEQFF. The CDR3 DNA reads as TGCTGTGCTACCTCATGGGGGAGCTCCTACAATGAGCAGTTCTTC. This chain connects TRBV20-1 to TRBJ2-1, with D perhaps given as TRBD1 or TRBD2 (5 bases each). This CDR3 has 15 amino acids. In germline, CDR1 is DFQATT, CDR2 SNEGSKA (reference sequence).

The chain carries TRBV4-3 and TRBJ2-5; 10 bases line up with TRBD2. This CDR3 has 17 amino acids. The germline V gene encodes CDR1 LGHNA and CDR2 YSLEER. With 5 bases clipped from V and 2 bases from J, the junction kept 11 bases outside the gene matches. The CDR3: CASSKDLETSGQETQYF. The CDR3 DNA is TGCGCCAGCAGCAAGGACCTCGAGACTAGCGGGCAAGAGACCCAGTACTTC.

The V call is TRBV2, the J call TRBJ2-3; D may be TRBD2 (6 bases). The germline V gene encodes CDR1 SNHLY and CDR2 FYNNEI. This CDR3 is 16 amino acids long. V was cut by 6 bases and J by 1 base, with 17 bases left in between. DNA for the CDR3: TGTGCCAGCAGCGAGGGACTTTGGGGTGGCACAGATACGCAGTATTTT. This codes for CASSEGLWGGTDTQYF.

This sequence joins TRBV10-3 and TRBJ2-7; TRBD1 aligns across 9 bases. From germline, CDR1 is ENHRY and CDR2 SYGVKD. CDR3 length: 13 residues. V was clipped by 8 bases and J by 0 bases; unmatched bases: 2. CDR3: CAIRDRDSYEQYF. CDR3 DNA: TGTGCCATCCGGGACAGGGACTCCTACGAGCAGTACTTC.

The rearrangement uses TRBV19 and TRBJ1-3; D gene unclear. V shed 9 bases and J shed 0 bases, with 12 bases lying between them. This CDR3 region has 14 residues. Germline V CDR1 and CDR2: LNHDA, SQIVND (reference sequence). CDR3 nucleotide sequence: TGTGCCAGCACCCCGGGGTTCTCTGGAAACACCATATATTTT. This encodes CASTPGFSGNTIYF.

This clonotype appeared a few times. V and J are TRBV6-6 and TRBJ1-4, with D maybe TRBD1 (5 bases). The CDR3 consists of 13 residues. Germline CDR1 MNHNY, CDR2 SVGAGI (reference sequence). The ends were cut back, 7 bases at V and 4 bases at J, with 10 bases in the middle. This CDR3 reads CASTWGGNEKLFF. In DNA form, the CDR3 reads TGTGCCAGCACCTGGGGGGGTAATGAAAAACTGTTTTTT.

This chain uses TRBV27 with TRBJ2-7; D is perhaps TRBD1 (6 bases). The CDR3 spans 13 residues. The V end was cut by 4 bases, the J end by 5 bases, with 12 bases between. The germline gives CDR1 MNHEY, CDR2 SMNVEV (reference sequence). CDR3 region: CASSYRALDEQYV. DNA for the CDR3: TGTGCCAGCAGTTACAGGGCGTTGGACGAGCAGTACGTC.

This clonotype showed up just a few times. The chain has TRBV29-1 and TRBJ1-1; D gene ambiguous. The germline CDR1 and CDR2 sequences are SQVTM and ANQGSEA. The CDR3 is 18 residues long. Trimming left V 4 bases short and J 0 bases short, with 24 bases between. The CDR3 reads CSVAKRRNDKVLNTEAFF. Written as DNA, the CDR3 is TGCAGCGTTGCCAAGAGACGGAATGATAAAGTCTTGAACACTGAAGCTTTCTTT.

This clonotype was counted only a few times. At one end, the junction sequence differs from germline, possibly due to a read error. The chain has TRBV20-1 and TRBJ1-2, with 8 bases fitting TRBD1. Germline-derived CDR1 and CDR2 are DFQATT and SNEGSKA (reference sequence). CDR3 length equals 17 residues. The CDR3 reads CCARGEPGGYGNYGYTF. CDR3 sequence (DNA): TGCTGTGCTAGAGGGGAGCCAGGGGGCTATGGGAACTATGGCTACACCTTC.

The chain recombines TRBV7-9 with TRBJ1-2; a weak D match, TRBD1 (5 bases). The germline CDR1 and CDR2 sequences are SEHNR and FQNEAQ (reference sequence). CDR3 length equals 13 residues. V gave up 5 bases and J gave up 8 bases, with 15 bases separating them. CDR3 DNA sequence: TGTGCCAGCAGCCGCCCTCGGGGCGGCGGCTACACCTTC. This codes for CASSRPRGGGYTF.

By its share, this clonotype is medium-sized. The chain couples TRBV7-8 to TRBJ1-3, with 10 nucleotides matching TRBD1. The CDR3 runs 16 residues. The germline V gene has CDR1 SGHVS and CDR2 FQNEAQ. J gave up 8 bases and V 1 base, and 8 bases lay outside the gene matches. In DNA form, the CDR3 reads TGTGCCAGCAGCTTAGTGGGGACAGGGGTCTATGACACCATATATTTT. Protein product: CASSLVGTGVYDTIYF.

The DNA for the CDR3 is TGTGCCAGCAGTTACGGTCGGATTGTCGAGCAGTACTTC. Translation gives CASSYGRIVEQYF. The chain combines TRBV6-2 or TRBV6-3 with TRBJ2-7; D is undetermined. The CDR3 is 13 residues long. CDR1 is MNHEY and CDR2 is SVGEGT in the germline V gene. Deletions cut 2 bases from V and 6 bases from J, with 11 bases between.

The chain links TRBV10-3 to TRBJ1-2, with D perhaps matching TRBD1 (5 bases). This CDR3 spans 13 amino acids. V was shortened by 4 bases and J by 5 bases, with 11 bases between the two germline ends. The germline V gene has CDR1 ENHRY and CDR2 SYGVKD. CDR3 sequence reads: CAISGVRAYGYTF. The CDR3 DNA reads TGTGCCATCAGTGGGGTCAGGGCATATGGCTACACCTTC.

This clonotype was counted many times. The CDR3, as DNA: TGTGCCAGCAGTTTCGGACAGCCCTACGAGCAGTACTTC. It translates to CASSFGQPYEQYF. This chain uses TRBV12-3 or TRBV12-4 with TRBJ2-7, with TRBD1 as a possible D gene (6 bases). This CDR3 spans 13 amino acids. V was clipped by 3 bases and J by 2 bases, with 8 bases between them.

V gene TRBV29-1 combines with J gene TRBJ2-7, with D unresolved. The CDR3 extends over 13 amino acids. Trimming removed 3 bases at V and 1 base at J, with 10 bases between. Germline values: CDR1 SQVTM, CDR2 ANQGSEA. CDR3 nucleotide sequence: TGCAGCGTTGAGAGCGTTAGGTCCTACGAGCAGTACTTC. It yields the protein CSVESVRSYEQYF.

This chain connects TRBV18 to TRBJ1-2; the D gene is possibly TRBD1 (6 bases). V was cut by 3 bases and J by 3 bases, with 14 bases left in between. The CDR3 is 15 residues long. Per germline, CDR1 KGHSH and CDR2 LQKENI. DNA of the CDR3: TGTGCCAGCTCACCGGAAGGGGGGAAGGACTATGGCTACACCTTC. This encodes CASSPEGGKDYGYTF.

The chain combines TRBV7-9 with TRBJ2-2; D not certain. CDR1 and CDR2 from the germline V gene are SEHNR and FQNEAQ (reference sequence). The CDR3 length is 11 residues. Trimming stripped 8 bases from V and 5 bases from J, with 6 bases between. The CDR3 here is CASQRTGELFF. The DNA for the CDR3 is TGTGCCAGCCAGAGGACCGGGGAGCTGTTTTTT.

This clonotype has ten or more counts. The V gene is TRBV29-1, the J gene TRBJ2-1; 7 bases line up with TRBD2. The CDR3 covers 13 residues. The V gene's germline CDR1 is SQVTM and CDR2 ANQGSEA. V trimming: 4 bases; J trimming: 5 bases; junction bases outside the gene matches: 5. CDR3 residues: CSVAWGGDNEQFF. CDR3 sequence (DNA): TGCAGCGTTGCCTGGGGGGGGGACAATGAGCAGTTCTTC.